This T cell receptor (beta chain) was captured by sequencing in a study of control samples from healthy donors and cancer patients. Profiled with immunoSEQ multiplex PCR; TCRdb holds only in-frame clones, not every one. The sample holds roughly 100,000 clones, about 83% seen once. This CDR3 spans 14 amino acids. Trimming removed 3 bases at V and 5 bases at J, with 13 bases between. Germline loops: CDR1 MNHNS, CDR2 SASEGT. The chain recombines TRBV6-1 with TRBJ1-1, with a tentative D call TRBD1 (6 bases). The specimen sequenced was blood. This clonotype was sampled from a woman aged 50 to 60 in good health. CDR3 DNA sequence: TGTGCCAGCAGTGAGCGGGGGCGGGAAACTGAAGCTTTCTTT. Its protein product is CASSERGRETEAFF.